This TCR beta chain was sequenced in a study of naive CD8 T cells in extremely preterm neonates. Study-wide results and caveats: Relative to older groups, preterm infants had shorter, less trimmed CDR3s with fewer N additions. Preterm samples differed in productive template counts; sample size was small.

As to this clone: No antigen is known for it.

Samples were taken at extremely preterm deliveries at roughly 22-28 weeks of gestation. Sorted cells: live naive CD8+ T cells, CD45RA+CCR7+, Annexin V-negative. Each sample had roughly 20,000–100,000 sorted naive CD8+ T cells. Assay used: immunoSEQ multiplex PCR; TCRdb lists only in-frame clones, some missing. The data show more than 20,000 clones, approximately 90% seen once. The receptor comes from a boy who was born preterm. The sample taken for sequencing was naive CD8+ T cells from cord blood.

The CDR3 region is CASSASGANVLTF. Here the CDR3 DNA reads TGTGCCAGCAGCGCCTCTGGGGCCAACGTCCTGACTTTC. The chain couples TRBV9 to TRBJ2-6, with D unclear. The CDR3 sequence is 13 residues long. The V end was cut by 3 bases, the J end by 0 bases, with 1 base between. CDR1 is SGDLS and CDR2 is YYNGEE in the germline V gene. Complete variable domain (other parts from reference TRBV9 and TRBJ2-6): DSGVTQTPKHLITATGQRVTLRCSPRSGDLSVYWYQQSLDQGLQFLIQYYNGEERAKGNILERFSAQQFPDLHSELNLSSLELGDSALYFCASSASGANVLTFGAGSRLTVL.